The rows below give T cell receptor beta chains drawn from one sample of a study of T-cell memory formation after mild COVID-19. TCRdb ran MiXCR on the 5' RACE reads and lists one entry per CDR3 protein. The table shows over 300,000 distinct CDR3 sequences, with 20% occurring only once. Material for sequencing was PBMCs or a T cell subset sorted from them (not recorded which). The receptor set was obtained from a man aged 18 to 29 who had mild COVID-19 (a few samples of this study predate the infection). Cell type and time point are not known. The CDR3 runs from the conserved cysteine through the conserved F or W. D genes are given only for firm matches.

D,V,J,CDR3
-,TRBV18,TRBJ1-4,CASSPTVAPHEKLFF
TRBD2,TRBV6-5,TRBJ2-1,CASSQLAGDSSYNEQFF
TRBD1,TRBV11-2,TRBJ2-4,CASSWGQFSGNIQYF
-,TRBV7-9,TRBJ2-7,CASSCTGTTCEQYF
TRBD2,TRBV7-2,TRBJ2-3,CASSSASGGAGADTQYF
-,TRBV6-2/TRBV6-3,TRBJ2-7,CASSYPPGQVTGEQYF
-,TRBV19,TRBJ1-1,CASSGGGSFF
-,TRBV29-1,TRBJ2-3,CSVLLPPGSDTQYF
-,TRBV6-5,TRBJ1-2,CASSGTPYAHGYTF
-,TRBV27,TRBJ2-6,CASSLQGANVLTF
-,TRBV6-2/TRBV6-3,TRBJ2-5,CASKLWETQYF
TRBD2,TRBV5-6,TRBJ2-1,CASSRGWGGEFF
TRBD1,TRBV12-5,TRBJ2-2,CASGQFNRGGRGELFF
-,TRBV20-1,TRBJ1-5,CSASGDSNQPQHF
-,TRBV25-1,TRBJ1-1,CASTGETAGSTEAFF
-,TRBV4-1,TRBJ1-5,CASSYFEGFHQPQHF
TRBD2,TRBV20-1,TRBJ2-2,CSASPTGRAETGELFF
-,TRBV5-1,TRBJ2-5,CASSLFQETQYF
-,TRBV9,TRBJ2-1,CASSGPAYNEQFF
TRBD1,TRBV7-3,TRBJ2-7,CASSWTGNKDEQYF
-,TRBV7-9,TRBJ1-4,CASRRPNEKLFF
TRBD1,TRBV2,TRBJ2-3,CASIDRGGSDTQYF
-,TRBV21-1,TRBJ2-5,CASSKDEQGTGTQYF
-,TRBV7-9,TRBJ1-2,CASSLMAGYGYTF
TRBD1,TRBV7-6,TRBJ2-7,CASSVETDRVDEQYF
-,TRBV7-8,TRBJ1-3,CASSLQGGRFAGNTIYF
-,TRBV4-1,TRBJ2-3,CASSQDKRPMTRDTQYF
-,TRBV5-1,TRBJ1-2,CASSAQGNYGYTF
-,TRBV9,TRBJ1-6,CASTRDGGLAPLHF
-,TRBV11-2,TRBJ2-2,CASSLDTANTGELFF
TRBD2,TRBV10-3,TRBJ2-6,CATSGGPGANVLTF
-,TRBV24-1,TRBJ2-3,CATSDYDTQYF
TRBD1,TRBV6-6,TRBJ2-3,CASSYPKGGVRDTQYF
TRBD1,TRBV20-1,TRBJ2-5,CSAPRQGEETQYF
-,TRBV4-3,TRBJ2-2,CASSHSWPGELFF
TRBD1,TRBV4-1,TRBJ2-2,CASSQAGTGAHTGELFF
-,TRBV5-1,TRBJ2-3,CASTPQGGDTDTQYF
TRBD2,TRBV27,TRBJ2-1,CASSLWGGEQFF
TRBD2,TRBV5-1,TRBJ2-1,CASSLAPLAGGYNEQFF
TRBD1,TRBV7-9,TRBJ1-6,CASSLPGQYNSPLHF
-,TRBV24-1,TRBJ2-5,CATSDLPGETQYF
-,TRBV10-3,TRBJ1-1,CATRGGENTEAFF
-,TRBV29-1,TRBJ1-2,CSVVGDTPNYGYTF